These 17 T cell receptor beta chains came from one sample sequenced in a study of blood T cell repertoires in COVID-19. Method: immunoSEQ multiplex PCR; TCRdb's copy keeps in-frame clones and lacks some. The sample includes 95,000 to 150,000 clones, about 85% seen only once; the top ten take approximately 12%. Material for sequencing was peripheral blood. The receptors stem from a man aged 55 to 70 with acute or convalescent COVID-19.

The chain links TRBV18 to TRBJ2-1; 8 nucleotides match TRBD2. The J segment lost 7 bases and the V segment lost 6 bases, leaving 11 bases of the junction unmatched. Germline CDR1 is KGHSH and CDR2 is LQKENI. The CDR3 consists of 15 residues. CDR3: CASSPPGIAGNEQFF. The DNA of the CDR3 is TGTGCCAGCTCCCCTCCCGGGATAGCGGGAAATGAGCAGTTCTTC. Filled out from reference TRBV18 and TRBJ2-1, the complete variable domain reads NAGVMQNPRHLVRRRGQEARLRCSPMKGHSHVYWYRQLPEEGLKFMVYLQKENIIDESGMPKERFSAEFPKEGPSILRIQQVVRGDSAAYFCASSPPGIAGNEQFFGPGTRLTVL.

V is TRBV6-6 and J is TRBJ2-7, with a possible D match to TRBD2 (6 bases). Trimming shortened V by 5 bases and J by 2 bases, and 28 bases separated the two germline ends. Germline V CDR1 and CDR2: MNHNY, SVGAGI (reference sequence). CDR3 length: 19 residues. CDR3 residues: CASSPLYTLMVGGPYEQYF. The CDR3 DNA follows: TGTGCCAGCAGTCCCCTATATACTTTAATGGTGGGAGGTCCCTACGAGCAGTACTTC.

This chain connects TRBV19 to TRBJ1-4; TRBD1 matches at 8 bases. Trimming removed 7 bases from V and 14 bases from J; junction bases left unmatched: 15. Germline V gives CDR1 LNHDA, CDR2 SQIVND (reference sequence). The length of the CDR3 is 14 residues. CDR3 sequence reads: CASTSQGGPRRLFF. The CDR3 DNA reads TGTGCCAGTACCTCACAGGGGGGGCCTCGACGCCTGTTTTTT. Combining the CDR3 with reference TRBV19 and TRBJ1-4 gives the whole variable domain DGGITQSPKYLFRKEGQNVTLSCEQNLNHDAMYWYRQDPGQGLRLIYYSQIVNDFQKGDIAEGYSVSREKKESFPLTVTSAQKNPTAFYLCASTSQGGPRRLFFGSGTQLSVL.

The J gene is TRBJ2-3, the V gene TRBV29-1; possibly TRBD1 for D (6 bases). This CDR3 is built from 11 residues. The V gene's germline CDR1 is SQVTM and CDR2 ANQGSEA. Trimming took 7 bases from V and 2 from J, leaving 7 bases between them. CDR3 DNA: TGCAGCGGGACAGACACAGATACGCAGTATTTT. It is translated as CSGTDTDTQYF.

The gene calls are TRBV7-9 and TRBJ1-6; D remains unclear. Trimming left V 5 bases short and J 10 bases short, with 15 bases between. The CDR3 sequence is 14 residues long. CDR1 and CDR2 (germline): SEHNR, FQNEAQ (reference sequence). CDR3 sequence: CASSISVSLSPLHF. CDR3 sequence (DNA): TGTGCCAGCAGCATCTCCGTCAGTTTATCACCCCTCCACTTT. Full variable domain (missing parts from reference TRBV7-9 and TRBJ1-6): DTGVSQNPRHKITKRGQNVTFRCDPISEHNRLYWYRQTLGQGPEFLTYFQNEAQLEKSRLLSDRFSAERPKGSFSTLEIQRTEQGDSAMYLCASSISVSLSPLHFGNGTRLTVT.

The chain links TRBV7-3 to TRBJ2-2, with TRBD1 matching over 10 bases. The germline V gene encodes CDR1 SGHTA and CDR2 FQGTGA. V was clipped by 4 bases and J by 4 bases; unmatched bases: 9. This CDR3 spans 17 amino acids. The CDR3 protein is CASSSGQGTGGTGELFF. Written as DNA, the CDR3 is TGTGCCAGCAGCTCGGGACAGGGGACAGGAGGCACCGGGGAGCTGTTTTTT.

This chain links TRBV15 with TRBJ2-1, with 9 bases that match TRBD2. The CDR3 sequence is 17 residues long. CDR1 is LNHNV and CDR2 is YYDKDF in the germline V gene (reference sequence). Unmatched junction bases numbered 13, after V lost 0 bases and J lost 10 bases. DNA for the CDR3: TGTGCCACCAGCAGAGATCTGGGCGGGAGGGCCAATGGGGAGCAGTTCTTC. Protein sequence: CATSRDLGGRANGEQFF.

This rearrangement joins TRBV4-1 to TRBJ2-2; 7 nucleotides match TRBD2. CDR3 size: 18 residues. The V and J ends lost 1 base and 0 bases, in that order; junction bases with no gene match: 8. CDR1 MGHRA and CDR2 YSYEKL come from the germline V gene. Written as DNA, the CDR3 is TGCGCCAGCAGCCAAGTTGAGACTAGCTCCTCGAACACCGGGGAGCTGTTTTTT. It is translated as CASSQVETSSSNTGELFF.

V is TRBV4-2 and J is TRBJ2-7, with a tentative D call TRBD2 (6 bases). This CDR3 is built from 16 residues. V was cut by 1 base and J by 0 bases, with 13 bases left in between. CDR1 LGHNA and CDR2 YNFKEQ come from the germline V gene. In DNA, the CDR3 is TGTGCCAGCAGCCAAGTCCCCAGCGGGCCCTCCTACGAGCAGTACTTC. Protein sequence: CASSQVPSGPSYEQYF.

This clone occurred once. The chain links TRBV6-5 to TRBJ1-3, with TRBD1 matching over 7 bases. The ends lost 2 bases at V and 5 bases at J; junction bases unmatched: 6. Germline CDR1 MNHEY, CDR2 SVGAGI. The CDR3 totals 15 residues. In DNA, the CDR3 is TGTGCCAGCAGTTACATCCGGGACAGAAGAAACACCATATATTTT. The encoded protein is CASSYIRDRRNTIYF.

V usage is TRBV3-1 (or the pseudogene TRBV3-2) and J usage is TRBJ2-7; possible D gene TRBD2, 5 bases. The V end was cut by 3 bases, the J end by 6 bases, with 9 bases between. CDR3 length: 12 residues. The germline gives CDR1 LGHDT, CDR2 YNNKEL (reference sequence). This CDR3 is CASSHRGSEQYF. The CDR3 DNA reads as TGTGCCAGCAGCCACCGGGGTTCCGAGCAGTACTTC.

This chain joins TRBV9 and TRBJ1-2; D is undetermined. V lost 0 bases and J 4 bases, leaving 13 bases between the germline ends. Germline V gene data show CDR1 as SGDLS and CDR2 as YYNGEE. This CDR3 is 15 amino acids long. CDR3 coding DNA: TGTGCCAGCAGCGTAGTCCCGGACTCCGTCTATGGCTACACCTTC. This gives the protein CASSVVPDSVYGYTF. Supplemented by reference TRBV9 and TRBJ1-2, the full variable domain reads DSGVTQTPKHLITATGQRVTLRCSPRSGDLSVYWYQQSLDQGLQFLIQYYNGEERAKGNILERFSAQQFPDLHSELNLSSLELGDSALYFCASSVVPDSVYGYTFGSGTRLTVV.

This chain connects TRBV30 to TRBJ1-2, with 7 bases matching TRBD1. CDR1 and CDR2 (germline): GTSNPN, SVGIG (reference sequence). J was trimmed by 6 bases and V by 4 bases; bases with no gene match: 11. The CDR3 loop spans 14 amino acids. The CDR3 spells CAWNPRGLRHGYTF. CDR3 nucleotides: TGTGCCTGGAATCCGAGGGGGCTCAGACATGGCTACACCTTC.

The chain links TRBV5-1 to TRBJ1-2; no firm D call. Germline V CDR1 and CDR2: SGHRS, YFSETQ. The CDR3 consists of 13 residues. V gave up 0 bases and J gave up 6 bases, with 9 bases separating them. DNA for the CDR3: TGCGCCAGCAGCTTGGTCGCGGGAGATGGCTACACCTTC. Its protein is CASSLVAGDGYTF. Full variable domain (outside the CDR3, taken from reference TRBV5-1 and TRBJ1-2): KAGVTQTPRYLIKTRGQQVTLSCSPISGHRSVSWYQQTPGQGLQFLFEYFSETQRNKGNFPGRFSGRQFSNSRSEMNVSTLELGDSALYLCASSLVAGDGYTFGSGTRLTVV.

V usage is TRBV24-1 and J usage is TRBJ1-5; maybe TRBD1 (6 bases). From germline, CDR1 is KGHDR and CDR2 SFDVKD. V was clipped by 7 bases and J by 2 bases, with 14 bases between them. The CDR3 extends over 15 amino acids. CDR3 nucleotides: TGTGCCACCAGGGATGGACAGTCGGGCAATCAGCCCCAGCATTTT. Protein: CATRDGQSGNQPQHF.

CDR3 region: CASSAGASEAFF. DNA of the CDR3: TGTGCCAGCAGCGCGGGGGCATCTGAAGCTTTCTTT. The chain links TRBV3-1 (or the pseudogene TRBV3-2) to TRBJ1-1; maybe TRBD1 (6 bases). Trimming stripped 5 bases from V and 6 bases from J, with 10 bases between. The V gene's germline CDR1 is LGHDT and CDR2 YNNKEL (reference sequence). This CDR3 comprises 12 residues.

The gene calls are TRBV5-1 and TRBJ2-2; TRBD2 matches 8 bases. The V segment lost 1 base and the J segment 6 bases; nucleotides outside the gene matches: 5. CDR1 SGHRS and CDR2 YFSETQ come from the germline V gene. The CDR3 loop spans 15 amino acids. CDR3 bases: TGCGCCAGCAGCTTGTTAGCGGGACTGGCCGGGGAGCTGTTTTTT. Its protein is CASSLLAGLAGELFF.